This T cell receptor beta chain was recorded in a study of T cell responses to AZD1222 COVID-19 vaccine (dated by TCRdb to about 2021). With respect to the entire study: AZD1222 recipients whose second dose came at about 4 weeks and those whose second dose came at about 12 weeks were combined into one group, since spike-specific TCR depth and breadth did not differ between the two schedules. A total of 233 trial participants underwent TCR sequencing, of whom under 220 had received two doses of AZD1222 and 26 had received two doses of the MenACWY control vaccine. Trial participants were enrolled by age into subgroups of 18-55, 56-69 and 70-plus years, and approximately 150, 30 and 60 TCR-sequenced participants, respectively, were included in these subgroups. What the work shows at the level of the full study, not this receptor alone: After two AZD1222 doses, spike-specific TCR breadth and depth were significantly higher than at day 0 and than in MenACWY recipients. The whole spike protein was spanned by vaccine-associated CD4 TCRs, and dominant responses were seen in regions 160-218 and 743-854. Nearly half of unique spike-specific TCRs reportedly recognized epitopes outside regions mutated in the B.1.351 and B.1.1.7 variants. The 56-69-year group was small, and its depth increase did not reach significance, likely because of low power. Participants were mostly white British, with more females than males. The authors suggested clonal diversity may have been underestimated. Conclusions about previously exposed vaccinees are limited, since just 6 or 7 AZD1222 recipients were seropositive for SARS-CoV-2 at baseline. Because no samples from the day 14 peak response were available, repertoires could be characterized only after the peak T cell response.

The CDR3 spans 13 residues, from the cysteine through the phenylalanine. The kept DNA is CDR3 alone, 39 bases in frame from the first base. V and J are trimmed by 6 bases and 4 bases, and the gene matches miss 3 bases of the junction. The CDR3 regions of human TCRbeta chains were subjected to immunosequencing. From the authors' description of their analysis: TCRs in the repertoires were matched against a reference library of SARS-CoV-2-specific TCRs that had been generated with the MIRA antigen-specificity platform. Breadth meant the fraction of unique TCRs that were SARS-CoV-2-associated, whereas depth meant the fraction of total T cells that were SARS-CoV-2-associated. Using the MIRA data, each spike-specific TCR was assigned both to the spike region to which the TCR was reactive and to a CD4 or CD8 class. Log10-transformed breadth and depth values were compared by one-way ANOVA with Sidak's multiple comparisons tests. What TCRdb holds here is the immuneACCESS table cut down to in-frame rearrangements. Part of the clones is not present; checked against another copy, under half of the missing clones reflect an unresolved V gene, and the others are unexplained. Clone size and the V and J calls come from that table; the DNA yielded D and trimming. The sample table contains 130,000 or so clones; only one count was recorded for about nine tenths of them. The ten largest clonotypes hold roughly 7.2% of the sample.

As for this clone: The antigen it recognizes is unknown. Qualities for individual bases were not recorded, and no much larger clone is one base off.

The time point label of this sample denotes: baseline before first vaccination. The vaccinee samples were drawn from two UK trials, COV001 and COV002, one of which was a single-blind randomized controlled phase 2/3 trial testing AZD1222 (ChAdOx1 nCoV-19) in healthy adults. For TCRbeta chain sequencing, PBMC samples from trial participants were taken at day 0 and at day 28 after the second dose. This specimen was peripheral blood, taken on day 0 of AZD1222 vaccination. Recombination connected TRBV12-3 or TRBV12-4 to TRBJ2-3; 8 bases in between match TRBD1. The clonotype originates from an adult in good health. The nucleotides are TGTGCCAGCAGCCCGACAGGGGCAGATACGCAGTATTTT. The resulting protein is CASSPTGADTQYF.